These T cell receptor beta chains were read from a single sample in a study of blood T cell repertoires in COVID-19. TCRdb keeps only in-frame clones here, not all; method: immunoSEQ multiplex PCR. Of a few hundred thousand clones listed, under 90% are singletons. Sequencing input: peripheral blood. The receptors were sampled from a man aged 45-65 years with acute or convalescent COVID-19. The CDR3 runs from the conserved cysteine through the conserved F or W. The D gene is left open where the match is weak. Clone size is stated in some rows and not others, as once, few, many or a class when expanded.

20	NA	TRBJ2-4	TRBV4-1	NA	CASSPGKFFGGMGAKNIQYF	TGCGCCAGCAGCCCAGGCAAATTTTTTGGGGGGATGGGGGCCAAAAACATTCAGTACTTC
15	NA	TRBJ2-3	TRBV28	TRBD2	CASSFGSGSTDTQYF	TGTGCCAGCAGTTTTGGTAGCGGGAGCACAGATACGCAGTATTTT
13	NA	TRBJ2-7	TRBV5-1	NA	CASSLPGIHEQYF	TGCGCCAGCAGCTTGCCAGGGATCCACGAGCAGTACTTC
13	NA	TRBJ2-5	TRBV30	NA	CAWNAQTQETQYF	TGTGCCTGGAACGCCCAAACTCAAGAGACCCAGTACTTC
14	NA	TRBJ2-7	TRBV2	TRBD1	CASSDGTGSYEQYF	TGTGCCAGCAGTGACGGGACAGGCTCCTACGAGCAGTACTTC
13	NA	TRBJ1-1	TRBV9	NA	CASSVYRGTEAFF	TGTGCCAGCAGCGTCTATCGCGGCACTGAAGCTTTCTTT
12	NA	TRBJ2-1	TRBV7-9	NA	CASTLGGGEQFF	TGTGCCAGCACCCTCGGGGGTGGTGAGCAGTTCTTC
15	NA	TRBJ1-4	TRBV18	NA	CASSPPSRQHEKLFF	TGTGCCAGCTCACCACCGTCCAGACAACATGAAAAACTGTTTTTT
15	NA	TRBJ1-2	TRBV27	TRBD1	CASSSLFDRVDGYTF	TGTGCCAGCAGTTCCTTATTCGACAGGGTGGATGGCTACACCTTC
13	few	TRBJ2-1	TRBV5-8	NA	CASSLRRLNEQFF	TGTGCCAGCAGCTTGAGGCGGCTGAATGAGCAGTTCTTC
14	once	TRBJ1-2	TRBV2	TRBD1	CASSTTGLSYGYTF	TGTGCCAGCAGCACGACAGGGTTGAGCTATGGCTACACCTTC
13	NA	TRBJ1-2	TRBV25-1	NA	CASRATENYGYTF	TGTGCCAGCAGGGCGACAGAGAACTATGGCTACACCTTC
15	NA	TRBJ2-7	TRBV5-5	NA	CASSPLFGGPGEQYF	TGTGCCAGCAGCCCCCTCTTCGGGGGGCCTGGCGAGCAGTACTTC
20	once	TRBJ2-4	TRBV27	TRBD1	CASTPGNPGQGVFYQNIQYF	TGTGCCAGCACCCCCGGGAATCCGGGACAGGGGGTTTTTTACCAAAACATTCAGTACTTC
14	NA	TRBJ2-7	TRBV5-6	TRBD1	CASSRGQGNYEQYF	TGTGCCAGCAGCAGGGGACAGGGGAACTACGAGCAGTACTTC
14	medium-sized	TRBJ2-3	TRBV27	NA	CASCPRGPTDTQYF	TGTGCCAGCTGCCCCAGGGGCCCTACAGATACGCAGTATTTT
14	NA	TRBJ2-1	TRBV5-1	TRBD2	CASGGGSSYNEQFF	TGCGCCAGCGGCGGGGGAAGCTCCTACAATGAGCAGTTCTTC
15	NA	TRBJ1-5	TRBV27	NA	CASSLSGEGGQPQHF	TGTGCCAGCAGTTTATCTGGGGAGGGTGGTCAGCCCCAGCATTTT
16	NA	TRBJ1-2	TRBV6-6	TRBD1	CASSYGQGARGYGYTF	TGTGCCAGCAGTTACGGGCAGGGGGCGAGAGGGTATGGCTACACCTTC
13	NA	TRBJ2-1	TRBV11-2	TRBD1	CASSPSRGNEQFF	TGTGCCAGCAGCCCCTCCAGGGGGAATGAGCAGTTCTTC
15	NA	TRBJ2-3	TRBV5-1	NA	CASGLQDPSTDTQYF	TGCGCCAGCGGGCTACAGGACCCGAGCACAGATACGCAGTATTTT
16	NA	TRBJ2-7	TRBV2	NA	CASSPVTGTYFYEQYF	TGTGCCAGCAGTCCTGTGACAGGTACCTACTTTTACGAGCAGTACTTC
13	NA	TRBJ1-1	TRBV30	NA	CAWRRQGGLEAFF	TGTGCCTGGAGAAGACAAGGCGGGCTTGAAGCTTTCTTT
17	NA	TRBJ2-1	TRBV7-2	NA	CASSLFWDKSSYNEQFF	TGTGCCAGCAGCTTATTTTGGGACAAAAGCTCCTACAATGAGCAGTTCTTC
12	NA	TRBJ2-7	TRBV27	TRBD1	CASGDRSYEQYF	TGTGCCAGTGGGGACAGGTCATACGAGCAGTACTTC
15	NA	TRBJ2-7	TRBV2	NA	CASREDQTTFYEQYF	TGTGCCAGCAGAGAGGACCAGACTACCTTCTACGAGCAGTACTTC
13	NA	TRBJ2-5	TRBV24-1	NA	CATSGGVPETQYF	TGTGCCACCAGCGGGGGAGTTCCAGAGACCCAGTACTTC
13	NA	TRBJ1-2	TRBV18	NA	CASSKGGADGYTF	TGTGCCAGCTCTAAAGGGGGGGCCGATGGCTACACCTTC
13	NA	TRBJ1-1	TRBV12-3/TRBV12-4	NA	CASNTSPFHGAFF	TGTGCCAGCAATACCTCCCCGTTCCACGGAGCTTTCTTT
16	NA	TRBJ2-3	TRBV25-1	TRBD1	CASIPQRTGDTDTQYF	TGTGCCAGCATTCCTCAGAGGACAGGGGACACAGATACGCAGTATTTT
14	NA	TRBJ1-3	TRBV20-1	NA	CSASSRTSGNTIYF	TGCAGTGCTAGTAGTCGGACTTCTGGAAACACCATATATTTT
17	NA	TRBJ1-5	TRBV15	TRBD1	CATSSPGQGDSNQPQHF	TGTGCCACCAGCTCACCCGGACAGGGAGATAGCAATCAGCCCCAGCATTTT
15	NA	TRBJ1-6	TRBV3-1/TRBV3-2	NA	CASSPGGVENSPLHF	TGTGCCAGCAGCCCGGGAGGGGTGGAAAATTCACCCCTCCACTTT
11	NA	TRBJ1-5	TRBV19	NA	CAGGQHQPQHF	TGTGCCGGCGGACAGCATCAGCCCCAGCATTTT
13	NA	TRBJ2-5	TRBV12-3/TRBV12-4	TRBD1	CASRLQGWETQYF	TGTGCCAGCAGGTTACAGGGGTGGGAGACCCAGTACTTC
14	NA	TRBJ2-6	TRBV29-1	NA	CSARTGSGANVLTF	TGCAGCGCCCGAACAGGGTCCGGGGCCAACGTCCTGACTTTC
15	NA	TRBJ1-1	TRBV6-5	TRBD1	CASRRQGLGNTEAFF	TGTGCCAGCAGGAGACAGGGGCTGGGAAACACTGAAGCTTTCTTT
19	NA	TRBJ2-1	TRBV5-1	TRBD2	CASSSETSGGAVSYNEQFF	TGCGCCAGCAGCTCGGAGACTAGCGGGGGGGCGGTGTCCTACAATGAGCAGTTCTTC
16	NA	TRBJ1-4	TRBV5-1	NA	CASSQGTATPNEKLFF	TGCGCCAGCAGCCAGGGGACGGCGACGCCTAATGAAAAACTGTTTTTT
14	NA	TRBJ2-7	TRBV3-1/TRBV3-2	TRBD1	CASSPQGVYYEQYF	TGTGCCAGCAGCCCACAGGGGGTGTATTACGAGCAGTACTTC
18	once	TRBJ2-1	TRBV10-3	TRBD2	CAISELGGVAGENNEQFF	TGTGCCATCAGTGAGTTGGGGGGGGTAGCGGGGGAGAACAATGAGCAGTTCTTC
17	NA	TRBJ1-2	TRBV2	TRBD1	CASSASVRDSVNYGYTF	TGTGCCAGCAGTGCCTCGGTCCGGGACAGCGTAAACTATGGCTACACCTTC
13	NA	TRBJ1-1	TRBV29-1	NA	CSVEAGAGTEAFF	TGCAGCGTTGAGGCAGGGGCAGGGACTGAAGCTTTCTTT
15	NA	TRBJ2-2	TRBV2	TRBD1	CASRNRGVNTGELFF	TGTGCCAGCAGGAACAGGGGCGTGAACACCGGGGAGCTGTTTTTT
12	NA	TRBJ2-3	TRBV6-5	NA	CASNHREGTQYF	TGTGCCAGCAACCACAGGGAAGGTACGCAGTATTTT
15	few	TRBJ1-2	TRBV5-8	NA	CASSLELHRLDGYTF	TGTGCCAGCAGCTTGGAGCTCCACCGCCTTGATGGCTACACCTTC
17	NA	TRBJ2-1	TRBV10-3	TRBD2	CAISESEAGVISNEQFF	TGTGCCATCAGTGAGTCGGAGGCGGGGGTAATTTCCAATGAGCAGTTCTTC
14	NA	TRBJ1-2	TRBV5-4	NA	CASSQPPRAPGYTF	TGTGCCAGCAGCCAACCGCCGAGGGCACCTGGCTACACCTTC
13	NA	TRBJ1-2	TRBV12-3/TRBV12-4	NA	CASSTGPGGGYTF	TGTGCCAGCAGTACCGGGCCCGGGGGTGGCTACACCTTC
15	NA	TRBJ2-7	TRBV7-3	NA	CASSLTGLTSYEQYF	TGTGCCAGCAGCCTAACCGGACTGACCTCCTACGAGCAGTACTTC
13	NA	TRBJ1-2	TRBV5-1	NA	CASSLGGDYGYTF	TGCGCCAGCAGCTTGGGGGGAGACTATGGCTACACCTTC
13	NA	TRBJ1-2	TRBV30	TRBD1	CAWSALRGRGYTF	TGTGCCTGGAGTGCCCTCAGGGGGCGAGGCTACACCTTC